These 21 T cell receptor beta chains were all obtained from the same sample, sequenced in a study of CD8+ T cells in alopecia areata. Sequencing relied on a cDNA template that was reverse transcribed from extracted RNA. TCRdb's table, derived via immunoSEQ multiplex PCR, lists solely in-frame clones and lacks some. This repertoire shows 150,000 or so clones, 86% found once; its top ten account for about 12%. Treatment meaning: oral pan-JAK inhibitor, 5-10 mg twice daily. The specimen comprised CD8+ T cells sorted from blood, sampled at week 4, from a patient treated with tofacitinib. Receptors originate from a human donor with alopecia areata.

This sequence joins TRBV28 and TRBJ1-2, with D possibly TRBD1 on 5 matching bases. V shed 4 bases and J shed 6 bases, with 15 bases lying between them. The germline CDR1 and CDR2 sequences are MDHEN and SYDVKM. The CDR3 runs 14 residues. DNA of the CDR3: TGTGCCAGCAGTTCCCCCAGGGATACGGATGGCTACACCTTC. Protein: CASSSPRDTDGYTF.

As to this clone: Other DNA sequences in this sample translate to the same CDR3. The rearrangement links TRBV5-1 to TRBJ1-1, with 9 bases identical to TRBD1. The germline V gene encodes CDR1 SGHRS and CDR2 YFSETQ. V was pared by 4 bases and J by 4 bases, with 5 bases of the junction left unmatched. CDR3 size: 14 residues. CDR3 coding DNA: TGCGCCAGCAGCCTAGGACAGGGGAGCACTGAAGCTTTCTTT. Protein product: CASSLGQGSTEAFF.

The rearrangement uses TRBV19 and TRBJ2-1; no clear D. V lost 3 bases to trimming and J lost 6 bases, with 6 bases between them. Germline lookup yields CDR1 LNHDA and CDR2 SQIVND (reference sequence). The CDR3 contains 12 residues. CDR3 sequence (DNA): TGTGCCAGTAGTATCAACGGCAATGAGCAGTTCTTC. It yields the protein CASSINGNEQFF.

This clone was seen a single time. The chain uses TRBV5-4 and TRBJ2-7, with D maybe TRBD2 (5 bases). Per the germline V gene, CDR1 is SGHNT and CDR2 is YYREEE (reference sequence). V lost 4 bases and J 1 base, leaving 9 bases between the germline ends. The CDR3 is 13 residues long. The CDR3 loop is CASSPRGSYEQYF. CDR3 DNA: TGTGCCAGCAGCCCCCGGGGATCCTACGAGCAGTACTTC.

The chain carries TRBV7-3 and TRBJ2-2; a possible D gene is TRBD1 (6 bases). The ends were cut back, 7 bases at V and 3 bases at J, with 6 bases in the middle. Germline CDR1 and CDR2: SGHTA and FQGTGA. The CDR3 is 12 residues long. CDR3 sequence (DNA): TGTGCCAGCAAGGGGGACACCGGGGAGCTGTTTTTT. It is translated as CASKGDTGELFF.

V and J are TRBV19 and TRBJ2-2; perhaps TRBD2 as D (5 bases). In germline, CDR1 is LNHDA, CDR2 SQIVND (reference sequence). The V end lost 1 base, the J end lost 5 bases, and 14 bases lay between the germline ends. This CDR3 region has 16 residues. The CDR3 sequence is CASSIGGAPSTGELFF. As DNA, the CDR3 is TGTGCCAGTAGTATAGGGGGAGCCCCGAGTACCGGGGAGCTGTTTTTT.

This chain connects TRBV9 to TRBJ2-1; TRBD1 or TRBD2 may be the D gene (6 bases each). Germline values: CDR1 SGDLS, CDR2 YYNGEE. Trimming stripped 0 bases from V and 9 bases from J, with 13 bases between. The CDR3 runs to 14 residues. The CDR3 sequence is CASSVESQGGEQFF. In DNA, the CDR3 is TGTGCCAGCAGCGTAGAATCACAGGGAGGTGAGCAGTTCTTC. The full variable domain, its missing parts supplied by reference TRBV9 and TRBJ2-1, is DSGVTQTPKHLITATGQRVTLRCSPRSGDLSVYWYQQSLDQGLQFLIQYYNGEERAKGNILERFSAQQFPDLHSELNLSSLELGDSALYFCASSVESQGGEQFFGPGTRLTVL.

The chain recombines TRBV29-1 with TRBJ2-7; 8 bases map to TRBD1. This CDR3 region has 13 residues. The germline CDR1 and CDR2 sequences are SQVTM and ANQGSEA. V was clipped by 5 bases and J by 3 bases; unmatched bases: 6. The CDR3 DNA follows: TGCAGCGTTCTCGACAGGGGCGGCTACGAGCAGTACTTC. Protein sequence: CSVLDRGGYEQYF.

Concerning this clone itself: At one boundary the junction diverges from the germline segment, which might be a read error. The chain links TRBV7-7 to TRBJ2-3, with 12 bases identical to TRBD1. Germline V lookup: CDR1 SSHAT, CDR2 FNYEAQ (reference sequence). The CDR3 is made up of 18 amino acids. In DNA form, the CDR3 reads TGTGCTAGCAGCCTCACCGGGGGGACAGGGGGCGACGTAGATACGCAGTATTTT. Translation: CASSLTGGTGGDVDTQYF.

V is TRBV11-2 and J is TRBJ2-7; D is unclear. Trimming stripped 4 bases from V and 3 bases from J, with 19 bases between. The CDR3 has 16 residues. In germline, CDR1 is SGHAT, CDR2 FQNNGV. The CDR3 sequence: CASSWASSEGHYEQYF. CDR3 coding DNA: TGTGCCAGCAGCTGGGCCTCGAGTGAAGGGCACTACGAGCAGTACTTC.

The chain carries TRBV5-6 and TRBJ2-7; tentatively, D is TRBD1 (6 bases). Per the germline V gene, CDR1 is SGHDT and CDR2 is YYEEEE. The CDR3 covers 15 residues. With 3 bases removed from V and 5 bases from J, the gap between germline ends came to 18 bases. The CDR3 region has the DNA TGTGCCAGCAGCTGGGGACAAGGGTTTAGCAACGAGCAGTACTTC. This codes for CASSWGQGFSNEQYF.

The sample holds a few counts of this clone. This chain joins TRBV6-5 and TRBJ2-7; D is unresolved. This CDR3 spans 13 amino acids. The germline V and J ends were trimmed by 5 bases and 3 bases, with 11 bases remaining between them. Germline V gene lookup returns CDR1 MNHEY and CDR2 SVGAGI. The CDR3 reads CASSLGRGYEQYF. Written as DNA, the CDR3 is TGTGCCAGCAGTCTAGGACGTGGCTACGAGCAGTACTTC.

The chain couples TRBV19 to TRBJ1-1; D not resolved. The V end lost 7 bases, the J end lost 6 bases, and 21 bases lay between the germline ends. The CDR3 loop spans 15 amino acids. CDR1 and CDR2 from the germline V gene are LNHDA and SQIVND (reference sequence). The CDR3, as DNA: TGTGCCAGTACTCCTATACGGGAGCTGGAGGCTGAAGCTTTCTTT. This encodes CASTPIRELEAEAFF.

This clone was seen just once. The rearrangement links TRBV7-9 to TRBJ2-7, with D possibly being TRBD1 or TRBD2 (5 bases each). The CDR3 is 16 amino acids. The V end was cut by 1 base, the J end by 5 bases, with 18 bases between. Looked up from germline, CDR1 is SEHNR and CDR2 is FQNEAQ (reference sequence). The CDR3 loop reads CASSLEWLPGDDEQYF. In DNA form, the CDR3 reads TGTGCCAGCAGCTTAGAGTGGTTGCCCGGGGACGACGAGCAGTACTTC.

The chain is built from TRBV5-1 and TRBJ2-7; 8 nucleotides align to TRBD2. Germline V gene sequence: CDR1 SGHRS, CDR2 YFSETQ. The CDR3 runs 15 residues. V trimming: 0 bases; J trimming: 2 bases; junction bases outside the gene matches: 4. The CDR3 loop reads CASSLEGSGAYEQYF. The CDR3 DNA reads TGCGCCAGCAGCTTGGAGGGTAGCGGGGCCTACGAGCAGTACTTC.

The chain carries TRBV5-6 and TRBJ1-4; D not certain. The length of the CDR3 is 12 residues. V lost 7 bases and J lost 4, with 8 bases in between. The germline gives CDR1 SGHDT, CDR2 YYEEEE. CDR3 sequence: CASGQVNEKLFF. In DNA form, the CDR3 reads TGTGCCAGCGGGCAGGTTAATGAAAAACTGTTTTTT.

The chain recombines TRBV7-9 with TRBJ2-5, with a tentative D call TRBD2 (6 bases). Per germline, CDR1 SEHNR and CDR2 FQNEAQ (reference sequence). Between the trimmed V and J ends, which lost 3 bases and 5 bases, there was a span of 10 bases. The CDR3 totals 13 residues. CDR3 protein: CASSFSGVETQYF. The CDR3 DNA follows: TGTGCCAGCAGCTTCTCGGGAGTGGAGACCCAGTACTTC. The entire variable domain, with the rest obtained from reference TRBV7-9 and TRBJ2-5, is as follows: DTGVSQNPRHKITKRGQNVTFRCDPISEHNRLYWYRQTLGQGPEFLTYFQNEAQLEKSRLLSDRFSAERPKGSFSTLEIQRTEQGDSAMYLCASSFSGVETQYFGPGTRLLVL.

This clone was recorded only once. CDR3 amino acids: CASSGAEQYF. The CDR3 region has the DNA TGTGCCAGCAGTGGGGCCGAGCAGTACTTC. The chain has TRBV2 and TRBJ2-7; D is unclear. The CDR3 covers 10 residues. The germline gives CDR1 SNHLY, CDR2 FYNNEI. V dropped 4 bases and J dropped 6 bases, with 4 bases sitting between them.

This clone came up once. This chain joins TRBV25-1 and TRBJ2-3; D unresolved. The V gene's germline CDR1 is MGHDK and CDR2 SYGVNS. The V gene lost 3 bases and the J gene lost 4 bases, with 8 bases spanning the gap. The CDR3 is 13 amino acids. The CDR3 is CASSDPAPDTQYF. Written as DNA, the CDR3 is TGTGCCAGCAGTGATCCGGCGCCAGATACGCAGTATTTT.

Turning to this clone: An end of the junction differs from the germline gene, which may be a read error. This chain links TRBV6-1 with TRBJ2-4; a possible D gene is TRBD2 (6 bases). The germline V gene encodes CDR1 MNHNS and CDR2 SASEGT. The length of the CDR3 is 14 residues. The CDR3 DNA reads TGTGCCATCAGTGAGTCGGAGGGCGCGGACATTCAGTACTTC. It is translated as CAISESEGADIQYF.

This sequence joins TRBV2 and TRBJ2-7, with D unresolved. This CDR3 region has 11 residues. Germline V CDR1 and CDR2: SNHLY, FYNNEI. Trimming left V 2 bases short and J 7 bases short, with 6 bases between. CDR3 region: CASSESREQYF. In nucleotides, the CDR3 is TGTGCCAGCAGTGAATCGAGGGAGCAGTACTTC.